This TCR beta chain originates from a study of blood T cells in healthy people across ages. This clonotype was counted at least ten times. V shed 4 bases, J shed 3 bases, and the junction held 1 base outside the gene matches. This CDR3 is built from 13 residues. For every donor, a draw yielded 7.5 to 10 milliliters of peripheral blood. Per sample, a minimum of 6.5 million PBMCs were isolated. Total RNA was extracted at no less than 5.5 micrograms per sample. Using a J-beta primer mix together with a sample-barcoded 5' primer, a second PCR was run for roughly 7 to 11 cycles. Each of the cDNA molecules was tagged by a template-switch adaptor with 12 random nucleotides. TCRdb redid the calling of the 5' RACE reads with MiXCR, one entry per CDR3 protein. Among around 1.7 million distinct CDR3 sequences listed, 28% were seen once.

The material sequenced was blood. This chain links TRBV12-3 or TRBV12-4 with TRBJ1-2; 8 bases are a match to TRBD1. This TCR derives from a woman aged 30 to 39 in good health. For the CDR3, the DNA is TGTGCCAGCAGTTCGGACAGGGACTATGGCTACACCTTC. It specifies CASSSDRDYGYTF.